Following are 27 T cell receptor beta chains from one sample sequenced in a study of blood T cell repertoires in COVID-19. TCRdb's copy holds only in-frame clones and misses some; the assay was immunoSEQ multiplex PCR. Of over 200,000 clones in the sample, under 90% were seen once. The sequenced sample was PBMCs or T cells enriched from blood (not recorded which). These receptors all stem from a man aged 55 to 70 who had recovered from COVID-19.

This clone was observed a single time. The chain carries TRBV4-2 and TRBJ2-5; 9 bases are shared with TRBD2. Germline V gene data show CDR1 as LGHNA and CDR2 as YNFKEQ. V dropped 1 base and J dropped 4; count of bases not matched to a gene: 16. There are 19 residues in the CDR3. The DNA of the CDR3 is TGTGCCAGCAGCCAAGGCCTATCTGCGGGGGGGCCGTTTCGAGAGACCCAGTACTTC. Amino acid sequence: CASSQGLSAGGPFRETQYF.

The rearrangement uses TRBV3-1 (or the pseudogene TRBV3-2) and TRBJ2-3; weak D call: TRBD2 (6 bases). The germline V gene has CDR1 LGHDT and CDR2 YNNKEL (reference sequence). V was pared by 4 bases and J by 0 bases, with 11 bases between. CDR3 length: 15 amino acids. CDR3 nucleotide sequence: TGTGCCAGCAGCCGACCGGGACTTAGCACAGATACGCAGTATTTT. Residues: CASSRPGLSTDTQYF.

V usage is TRBV18 and J usage is TRBJ1-1, with TRBD1 as a possible D gene (5 bases). The CDR3 is made up of 13 amino acids. From germline, CDR1 is KGHSH and CDR2 LQKENI. V gave up 6 bases and J gave up 7 bases, with 15 bases separating them. CDR3 bases: TGTGCCAGCTCGTCGTCGGGGGTTGGTGAAGCTTTCTTT. Residues: CASSSSGVGEAFF.

This chain links TRBV25-1 with TRBJ1-2, with 8 bases aligning to TRBD1. Unmatched junction bases numbered 8, after V lost 9 bases and J lost 2 bases. Germline lookup yields CDR1 MGHDK and CDR2 SYGVNS. The CDR3 spans 14 residues. CDR3 coding DNA: TGTGCCAGTAGAGACAGGGGTGGGAACTATGGCTACACCTTC. Its protein is CASRDRGGNYGYTF.

This clone turned up a few times. This same CDR3 is encoded by further DNA sequences in the sample. V gene TRBV5-1 combines with J gene TRBJ1-2; TRBD1 is a possible D gene (6 bases). The CDR3 spans 14 residues. With 0 bases removed from V and 2 bases from J, the gap between germline ends came to 8 bases. CDR1 and CDR2 (germline): SGHRS, YFSETQ. The CDR3, as DNA: TGCGCCAGCAGCTTGGGAGACAGGAACTATGGCTACACCTTC. This codes for CASSLGDRNYGYTF.

The chain carries TRBV19 and TRBJ2-2; 7 positions match TRBD1. The CDR3 has 14 residues. Germline-derived CDR1 and CDR2 are LNHDA and SQIVND (reference sequence). The V and J ends lost 4 bases and 7 bases, in that order; junction bases with no gene match: 6. This chain's CDR3 is CASSNGQADGELFF. The CDR3 DNA reads as TGTGCCAGTAGTAACGGACAGGCGGACGGGGAGCTGTTTTTT.

This rearrangement joins TRBV20-1 to TRBJ2-2, with a possible D match to TRBD1 (5 bases). The V gene lost 3 bases and the J gene lost 6 bases, with 11 bases spanning the gap. CDR1 and CDR2 from the germline V gene are DFQATT and SNEGSKA (reference sequence). There are 13 residues in the CDR3. The CDR3 region is CSASTIRAGELFF. The CDR3 DNA follows: TGCAGTGCTAGTACGATCAGGGCCGGGGAGCTGTTTTTT.

The chain couples TRBV24-1 to TRBJ2-3; 8 nucleotides match TRBD2. Trimming cost V 0 bases and J 11 bases; bases outside gene matches: 9. Germline CDR1 is KGHDR and CDR2 is SFDVKD. CDR3 length equals 15 residues. CDR3 protein: CATSDLASGGSRQYF. CDR3 coding DNA: TGTGCCACCAGTGATTTGGCCAGCGGGGGATCTCGGCAGTATTTT.

The rearrangement joins TRBV7-2 to TRBJ2-7; tentatively, D is TRBD2 (5 bases). This CDR3 region has 14 residues. V lost 6 bases and J 0 bases, leaving 12 bases between the germline ends. Germline values: CDR1 SGHTA, CDR2 FQGNSA. The CDR3 region is CASSPDWSSYEQYF. In nucleotides, the CDR3 is TGTGCCAGCAGTCCGGACTGGAGCTCCTACGAGCAGTACTTC.

This clone turned up a few times. The CDR3 DNA follows: TGTGCCAGCAGCCGATCTAGCGGGGGGACTCAAGAGACCCAGTACTTC. This gives the protein CASSRSSGGTQETQYF. The chain carries TRBV3-1 (or the pseudogene TRBV3-2) and TRBJ2-5; TRBD2 matches 11 bases. Germline V CDR1 and CDR2: LGHDT, YNNKEL (reference sequence). V gave up 4 bases and J gave up 2 bases; unmatched junction bases: 6. The CDR3 runs to 16 residues.

V gene TRBV4-3 combines with J gene TRBJ1-2; D gene ambiguous. The CDR3 has 15 amino acids. CDR1 and CDR2 from the germline V gene are LGHNA and YSLEER. With 0 bases removed from V and 4 bases from J, the gap between germline ends came to 12 bases. CDR3 DNA sequence: TGCGCCAGCAGCCAAGAACGGGAAGGAGGCTATGGCTACACCTTC. Translated: CASSQEREGGYGYTF.

The chain links TRBV11-1 to TRBJ2-1; TRBD2 aligns across 8 bases. Per the germline V gene, CDR1 is SGHAT and CDR2 is FQDESV (reference sequence). V was pared by 3 bases and J by 5 bases, with 6 bases of the junction left unmatched. The CDR3 runs 15 residues. The CDR3 protein is CASSFSPAGDNEQFF. CDR3 nucleotides: TGTGCCAGCAGCTTTAGTCCAGCGGGGGACAATGAGCAGTTCTTC. Full variable domain (missing parts from reference TRBV11-1 and TRBJ2-1): EAEVAQSPRYKITEKSQAVAFWCDPISGHATLYWYRQILGQGPELLVQFQDESVVDDSQLPKDRFSAERLKGVDSTLKIQPAELGDSAMYLCASSFSPAGDNEQFFGPGTRLTVL.

The chain combines TRBV6-5 with TRBJ1-2, with 8 bases aligning to TRBD1. This CDR3 contains 14 residues. V lost 0 bases to trimming and J lost 7 bases; unmatched junction nucleotides: 4. Germline CDR1 is MNHEY and CDR2 is SVGAGI. The CDR3 region has the DNA TGTGCCAGCAGTTACTCGCAGGGGGCGGTTGGCTACACCTTC. Translation gives CASSYSQGAVGYTF.

V usage is TRBV3-1 (or the pseudogene TRBV3-2) and J usage is TRBJ1-3; no clear D. In germline, CDR1 is LGHDT, CDR2 YNNKEL (reference sequence). Trimming shortened V by 2 bases and J by 0 bases, and 14 bases separated the two germline ends. This CDR3 spans 17 amino acids. The CDR3 nucleotides read TGTGCCAGCAGCCAACACCTGCCGGGGATCTCTGGAAACACCATATATTTT. This translates into CASSQHLPGISGNTIYF.

The table lists this clone with a few counts. The rearrangement links TRBV12-3 or TRBV12-4 to TRBJ1-1, with TRBD1 matching 9 bases. V shed 5 bases and J 8 bases; nucleotides not matched to a gene: 6. The CDR3 sequence is 13 residues long. CDR3 residues: CASSPRTGVEAFF. CDR3 sequence (DNA): TGTGCCAGCAGTCCACGGACAGGGGTCGAAGCTTTCTTT.

The chain recombines TRBV7-9 with TRBJ1-1; D gene ambiguous. Per germline, CDR1 SEHNR and CDR2 FQNEAQ (reference sequence). Between the trimmed V and J ends, which lost 1 base and 0 bases, there was a span of 6 bases. This CDR3 comprises 14 residues. The DNA for the CDR3 is TGTGCCAGCAGCTTAGGTGCGGTGAACACTGAAGCTTTCTTT. Protein sequence: CASSLGAVNTEAFF.

The V gene is TRBV19, the J gene TRBJ1-5; D is perhaps TRBD1 (5 bases). Germline lookup yields CDR1 LNHDA and CDR2 SQIVND (reference sequence). With 5 bases removed from V and 0 bases from J, the gap between germline ends came to 11 bases. This CDR3 has 15 residues. This chain's CDR3 is CASSQGFGSNQPQHF. Written as DNA, the CDR3 is TGTGCCAGTAGTCAGGGATTTGGTAGCAATCAGCCCCAGCATTTT.

The chain is built from TRBV2 and TRBJ1-5; TRBD1 aligns across 7 bases. Germline CDR1 and CDR2: SNHLY and FYNNEI. This CDR3 region has 13 residues. With V trimmed by 8 bases and J by 1 base, 2 bases remained unmatched. The CDR3 sequence is CASQGGSNQPQHF. Written as DNA, the CDR3 is TGTGCCAGCCAGGGGGGCAGCAATCAGCCCCAGCATTTT.

The J gene is TRBJ1-1, the V gene TRBV15; D is ambiguous. Germline assignment: CDR1 LNHNV and CDR2 YYDKDF (reference sequence). V lost 1 base and J 1 base, leaving 16 bases between the germline ends. The CDR3 spans 17 residues. CDR3 residues: CATSRADRPWANTEAFF. CDR3 bases: TGTGCCACCAGCAGAGCTGACCGCCCTTGGGCGAACACTGAAGCTTTCTTT.

The genes are TRBV6-1 and TRBJ1-3; D uncertain. CDR3 length equals 17 residues. V lost 0 bases to trimming and J lost 0 bases, with 12 bases between them. Germline CDR1 MNHNS, CDR2 SASEGT. The CDR3 protein is CASSEALTDYSGNTIYF. CDR3 sequence (DNA): TGTGCCAGCAGTGAAGCTTTGACGGACTACTCTGGAAACACCATATATTTT.

This clone came up a few times. The rearrangement joins TRBV5-1 to TRBJ1-6, with TRBD1 as a possible D gene (5 bases). From germline, CDR1 is SGHRS and CDR2 YFSETQ. The CDR3 totals 16 residues. With 0 bases removed from V and 4 bases from J, the gap between germline ends came to 11 bases. As DNA, the CDR3 is TGCGCCAGCAGCTTGGACGTAGGGACTTATAATTCACCCCTCCACTTT. Amino acids: CASSLDVGTYNSPLHF.

J is TRBJ1-2 and V is TRBV6-2 or TRBV6-3; TRBD1 agrees at 7 bases. V dropped 4 bases and J dropped 5; count of bases not matched to a gene: 13. Germline CDR1 MNHEY, CDR2 SVGEGT. There are 16 residues in the CDR3. The CDR3 spells CASSFGQVPAIYGYTF. The CDR3 DNA follows: TGTGCCAGCAGTTTCGGACAGGTCCCTGCTATATATGGCTACACCTTC.

The rearrangement uses TRBV3-1 (or the pseudogene TRBV3-2) and TRBJ1-4; TRBD1 matches 7 bases. The V gene end was trimmed by 2 bases and the J gene end by 7 bases; junction bases not matched to a gene: 4. The CDR3 is made up of 14 amino acids. Per germline, CDR1 LGHDT and CDR2 YNNKEL (reference sequence). The CDR3 sequence is CASSQRGQTEKLFF. CDR3 bases: TGTGCCAGCAGCCAAAGGGGACAGACTGAAAAACTGTTTTTT.

The chain joins TRBV5-1 to TRBJ1-5; unclear D gene. The CDR3 is 15 residues long. Trimming removed 1 base from V and 7 bases from J, with 15 bases in between. The germline V gene encodes CDR1 SGHRS and CDR2 YFSETQ. This CDR3 reads CASSLLPGVGQPQHF. The CDR3 DNA reads as TGCGCCAGCAGCTTGTTGCCGGGAGTGGGACAGCCCCAGCATTTT. The full variable domain, completed using reference TRBV5-1 and TRBJ1-5, is KAGVTQTPRYLIKTRGQQVTLSCSPISGHRSVSWYQQTPGQGLQFLFEYFSETQRNKGNFPGRFSGRQFSNSRSEMNVSTLELGDSALYLCASSLLPGVGQPQHFGDGTRLSIL.

Concerning this clone: Distinct nucleotide sequences in the sample also encode this CDR3. The J gene is TRBJ2-3, the V gene TRBV29-1; 7 positions agree with TRBD1. This CDR3 spans 14 amino acids. V shed 2 bases and J 4 bases; nucleotides not matched to a gene: 6. Looked up from germline, CDR1 is SQVTM and CDR2 is ANQGSEA. The CDR3 DNA sequence: TGCAGCGTTGAACGGGTAGGGGGCGCAGATACGCAGTATTTT. Translated, it gives CSVERVGGADTQYF.

The chain links TRBV3-1 (or the pseudogene TRBV3-2) to TRBJ2-3, with unresolved D. V was pared by 3 bases and J by 7 bases, with 11 bases between. The CDR3 totals 13 residues. The germline gives CDR1 LGHDT, CDR2 YNNKEL (reference sequence). In nucleotides, the CDR3 is TGTGCCAGCAGCCACCCAGGATGGAATACGCAGTATTTT. This translates into CASSHPGWNTQYF.

V gene TRBV19 combines with J gene TRBJ1-5; D gene uncertain. Germline lookup yields CDR1 LNHDA and CDR2 SQIVND (reference sequence). Trimming removed 3 bases from V and 2 bases from J, with 11 bases in between. The CDR3 contains 15 residues. CDR3 nucleotide sequence: TGTGCCAGTAGTATGGGTCGACAAGGCAATCAGCCCCAGCATTTT. Residues: CASSMGRQGNQPQHF.